This is a list of T cell receptor beta chains from one sample in a study of Ad26.COV2.S vaccination and SARS-CoV-2 variants. Assay: immunoSEQ multiplex PCR; the TCRdb copy retains only in-frame clones and omits some. The sample has over 400,000 clones, about 90% seen once. The starting material was peripheral blood, obtained in a trial of Ad26.COV2.S vaccine versus placebo. These TCRs come from a person aged 18-65 years who received the Ad26.COV2.S COVID-19 vaccine or a placebo. The CDR3 runs from the conserved cysteine through the conserved F or W. The order of the fields is V gene, CDR3 protein.

v_call: TRBV3-1/TRBV3-2
cdr3_aa: CASSQGPGQDYEQYF

v_call: TRBV28
cdr3_aa: CASSAGGTSQPRETQYF

v_call: TRBV18
cdr3_aa: CASSRTRDRGSYNEQFF

v_call: TRBV4-3
cdr3_aa: CASSHAPIDRAGGYTF

v_call: TRBV6-2/TRBV6-3
cdr3_aa: CASSYGRVNTEAFF

v_call: TRBV7-2
cdr3_aa: CASSLGRYNEQFF

v_call: TRBV14
cdr3_aa: CASRSKMHTDTQYF

v_call: TRBV5-1
cdr3_aa: CASSPGGHDQPQHF

v_call: TRBV18
cdr3_aa: CASSPTNRGDGYTF

v_call: TRBV19
cdr3_aa: CASSINQGAPVGETQYF

v_call: TRBV5-1
cdr3_aa: CASSLEGNNGYTF

v_call: TRBV27
cdr3_aa: CASGGVLAAQFNYGYTF

v_call: TRBV7-2
cdr3_aa: CASSPIAGGLYEQYF

v_call: TRBV7-8
cdr3_aa: CASSLDKGRINQPQHF

v_call: TRBV14
cdr3_aa: CASRSFGSYEQYF

v_call: TRBV28
cdr3_aa: CASTLSGLRETQYF

v_call: TRBV12-5
cdr3_aa: CASGLVPTGGLNTFSGNTIYF

v_call: TRBV7-2
cdr3_aa: CASSPRSGQGAEAFF

v_call: TRBV7-2
cdr3_aa: CASRKAGGHYNEQFF

v_call: TRBV28
cdr3_aa: CASTVDLDNEQFF

v_call: TRBV18
cdr3_aa: CASSPDSGIYEQYF

v_call: TRBV4-3
cdr3_aa: CASSPREGSGYEQYF

v_call: TRBV19
cdr3_aa: CASSWAPRGGETQYF

v_call: TRBV10-2
cdr3_aa: CASSERLSYEQYF

v_call: TRBV9
cdr3_aa: CASSAGKSYGYTF

v_call: TRBV6-1
cdr3_aa: CASSETRGWGTDTQYF

v_call: TRBV27
cdr3_aa: CASSAQGRKTQYF

v_call: TRBV19
cdr3_aa: CASMGRGTGELFF

v_call: TRBV6-2/TRBV6-3
cdr3_aa: CASSFGLAEPYEQYF

v_call: TRBV21-1
cdr3_aa: CASSLRQGKGPGANVLTF

v_call: TRBV28
cdr3_aa: CASSFGHRTDTQYF

v_call: TRBV29-1
cdr3_aa: CSVDQGGNTGELFF

v_call: TRBV7-9
cdr3_aa: CASTPGWGPQETQYF

v_call: TRBV27
cdr3_aa: CASSLLPTGQLDEKLFF

v_call: TRBV28
cdr3_aa: CASSRDTVSYEQYF

v_call: TRBV28
cdr3_aa: CASSLPSYEQYF

v_call: TRBV7-2
cdr3_aa: CASSLVSGGLYEQYF

v_call: TRBV11-2
cdr3_aa: CASSLEPQPLYGYTF

v_call: TRBV20-1
cdr3_aa: CSASALAGNTEAFF

v_call: TRBV6-5
cdr3_aa: CASSWDTGELFF

v_call: TRBV6-2/TRBV6-3
cdr3_aa: CASSRTGVNYGYTF

v_call: TRBV28
cdr3_aa: CASSLKAGPYGYTF

v_call: TRBV2
cdr3_aa: CASSGGARPQHF

v_call: TRBV7-9
cdr3_aa: CASSIPGQGVYTF

v_call: TRBV11-2
cdr3_aa: CASSYTTGFRNTEAFF

v_call: TRBV4-3
cdr3_aa: CASSQERVSYNSPLHF

v_call: TRBV2
cdr3_aa: CASSILPPLGQFF

v_call: TRBV7-9
cdr3_aa: CASSDSLAGDNEQFF

v_call: TRBV5-6
cdr3_aa: CASRILNTEAFF

v_call: TRBV4-3
cdr3_aa: CASSQSLAGFYNEQFF